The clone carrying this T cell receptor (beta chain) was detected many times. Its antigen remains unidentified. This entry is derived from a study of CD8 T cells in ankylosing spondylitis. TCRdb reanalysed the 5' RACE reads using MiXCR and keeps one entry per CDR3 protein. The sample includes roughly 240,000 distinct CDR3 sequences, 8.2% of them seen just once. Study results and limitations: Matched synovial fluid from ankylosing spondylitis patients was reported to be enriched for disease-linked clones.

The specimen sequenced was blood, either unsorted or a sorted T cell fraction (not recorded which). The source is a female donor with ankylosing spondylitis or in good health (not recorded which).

Here the CDR3 DNA reads TGTGCCAGCAGCTTAACGGGAAATGGTCGTAATGCTTTCTTT. Translation gives CASSLTGNGRNAFF. The chain uses TRBV11-2 and TRBJ1-1; D remains unclear. CDR1 is SGHAT and CDR2 is FQNNGV in the germline V gene. This CDR3 is 14 amino acids long. Trimming removed 2 bases from V and 11 bases from J, with 18 bases in between.